Each of the 9 T cell receptor beta chains below was sequenced from the same sample in a study of shared clonotypes between healthy human individuals. Generated by immunoSEQ multiplex PCR, the TCRdb table keeps only in-frame clones and is missing some. The table has approximately 980,000 clones, over 75% seen once. Material for sequencing was memory CD4+ T cells sorted from blood. This sample's subset: CD45RA-negative fraction. These receptors all come from a young man in good health.

This clone was observed a single time. The rearrangement joins TRBV30 to TRBJ2-6; tentative D call: TRBD2 (6 bases). With 2 bases removed from V and 3 bases from J, the gap between germline ends came to 8 bases. The CDR3 totals 14 residues. The germline V gene has CDR1 GTSNPN and CDR2 SVGIG (reference sequence). Here the CDR3 DNA reads TGTGCCTGGAGTATGGGAGGTGGGGCCAACGTCCTGACTTTC. Its protein is CAWSMGGGANVLTF.

The chain combines TRBV7-2 with TRBJ2-3, with a weak D call TRBD2 (6 bases). V was trimmed by 5 bases and J by 1 base, leaving 22 bases between them. Germline CDR1 reads SGHTA; CDR2 reads FQGNSA. The CDR3 loop spans 18 amino acids. CDR3 region: CASSPTPWRVKGTDTQYF. The CDR3 DNA reads as TGTGCCAGCAGCCCCACCCCCTGGAGGGTGAAAGGCACAGATACGCAGTATTTT.

The rearrangement joins TRBV11-3 to TRBJ2-2; TRBD1 agrees at 9 bases. Germline CDR1 SGHNT, CDR2 YENEEA. The J segment lost 3 bases and the V segment lost 4 bases, leaving 6 bases of the junction unmatched. This CDR3 contains 16 residues. Written as DNA, the CDR3 is TGTGCCAGCAGCTCTTACAGGGGGCAGGACACCGGGGAGCTGTTTTTT. Translation: CASSSYRGQDTGELFF. The complete variable domain, with remaining parts taken from reference TRBV11-3 and TRBJ2-2, reads EAGVVQSPRYKIIEKKQPVAFWCNPISGHNTLYWYLQNLGQGPELLIRYENEEAVDDSQLPKDRFSAERLKGVDSTLKIQPAELGDSAVYLCASSSYRGQDTGELFFGEGSRLTVL.

The rearrangement uses TRBV29-1 and TRBJ2-2; tentatively, D is TRBD1 (6 bases). Between the trimmed V and J ends, which lost 8 bases and 6 bases, there was a span of 13 bases. Per germline, CDR1 SQVTM and CDR2 ANQGSEA. The CDR3 is 12 residues long. CDR3 nucleotide sequence: TGCAGCATCTTAAGGACAGCCGGGGAGCTGTTTTTT. Amino acid sequence: CSILRTAGELFF.

The gene calls are TRBV11-2 and TRBJ2-5, with D hard to call. In germline, CDR1 is SGHAT, CDR2 FQNNGV. Trimming removed 3 bases from V and 0 bases from J, with 5 bases in between. The CDR3 has 13 residues. The CDR3, as DNA: TGTGCCAGCAGCTTCGCGTACCAAGAGACCCAGTACTTC. Residues: CASSFAYQETQYF.

The genes are TRBV6-1 and TRBJ2-3; TRBD2 matches at 14 bases. The CDR3 is 19 amino acids. V lost 4 bases and J lost 5; bases outside the gene matches: 14. Looked up from germline, CDR1 is MNHNS and CDR2 is SASEGT. The CDR3 spells CASSGGTSGSGGRGDTQYF. CDR3 nucleotides: TGTGCCAGCAGTGGCGGGACTAGCGGGAGTGGAGGTCGGGGAGATACGCAGTATTTT.

This clone has only one observation. A read error is likely here: a far larger clone is one base away. The chain uses TRBV7-6 and TRBJ2-5; weak D call: TRBD2 (6 bases). The CDR3 length is 11 residues. CDR1 and CDR2 from the germline V gene are SGHVS and FNYEAQ. V lost 4 bases and J 7 bases, leaving 7 bases between the germline ends. For the CDR3, the DNA is TGTGCCAGCAGCTCCGGGGGGACCCAGTACTTC. Translating it yields CASSSGGTQYF.

This chain links TRBV20-1 with TRBJ1-6; D ambiguous. The germline V gene encodes CDR1 DFQATT and CDR2 SNEGSKA (reference sequence). There are 11 residues in the CDR3. V was cut by 0 bases and J by 10 bases, with 4 bases left in between. The DNA of the CDR3 is TGCAGTGCTAGAGACCGCTCACCCCTCCACTTT. It is translated as CSARDRSPLHF.

The rearrangement links TRBV4-3 to TRBJ1-1; D not certain. Germline values: CDR1 LGHNA, CDR2 YSLEER. The length of the CDR3 is 16 residues. With 4 bases removed from V and 4 bases from J, the gap between germline ends came to 19 bases. The CDR3 nucleotides are TGCGCCAGCAGCCGCGAAATTTGGGTGGAGAGCACTGAAGCTTTCTTT. Encoded protein: CASSREIWVESTEAFF.